The 21 T cell receptor beta chains in this list originate from one sample, sequenced in a study of T cells in Graves' hyperthyroidism and ophthalmopathy. Amplified regions were TCR beta CDR3 sequences from RNA transcripts. The TCR CDR3 first-round RT-PCR relied on the HTBI primer set. TCRdb re-called the multiplex PCR reads with MiXCR, one entry per CDR3 protein. The table lists around 290,000 distinct CDR3 sequences, over 15% of them singletons, with over 50% in the top ten. What was sequenced was blood. These receptors were obtained from a woman aged 55 to 70 with Graves' ophthalmopathy.

The chain joins TRBV2 to TRBJ2-5; TRBD1 aligns across 9 bases. Trimming took 5 bases from V and 5 from J; bases not matched to a gene: 6. This CDR3 has 14 residues. In germline, CDR1 is SNHLY, CDR2 FYNNEI. The CDR3 sequence: CASSQITGGETQYF. In DNA, the CDR3 is TGTGCCAGCAGTCAGATAACAGGGGGCGAGACCCAGTACTTC.

Concerning this clonotype: One base away lies a much larger clone, so this may be a sequencing read error. The gene calls are TRBV9 and TRBJ2-2; D tentatively reads TRBD1 or TRBD2 (7 bases each). CDR3 length: 15 residues. V was shortened by 4 bases and J by 3 bases, with 13 bases between the two germline ends. Germline CDR1 and CDR2: SGDLS and YYNGEE. In DNA form, the CDR3 reads TGTGCCAGCAGCACTCAGGGGGGGCACACCGGGGAGCTGTTTTTT. Residues: CASSTQGGHTGELFF.

The sample holds many counts of this clonotype. The chain joins TRBV7-8 to TRBJ2-1; 9 positions match TRBD1. The CDR3 extends over 16 amino acids. The germline V gene has CDR1 SGHVS and CDR2 FQNEAQ. V lost 5 bases to trimming and J lost 7 bases; unmatched junction nucleotides: 12. The CDR3: CASSTTRDRAVNEQFF. The CDR3 region has the DNA TGTGCCAGCAGCACGACACGGGACAGGGCAGTGAATGAGCAGTTCTTC.

This rearrangement joins TRBV4-1 to TRBJ2-2; 11 bases align to TRBD1. This CDR3 comprises 18 residues. Germline loops: CDR1 MGHRA, CDR2 YSYEKL. Unmatched junction bases numbered 8, after V lost 5 bases and J lost 0 bases. The CDR3 DNA follows: TGCGCCAGCAGCGAGGGACAGGGGGGGCCTACGAACACCGGGGAGCTGTTTTTT. This gives the protein CASSEGQGGPTNTGELFF.

In its sample, this clonotype was seen a few times. V and J are TRBV30 and TRBJ1-2; TRBD1 is a possible D gene (5 bases). The CDR3 consists of 14 residues. Trimming took 2 bases from V and 2 from J, leaving 12 bases between them. Germline V gives CDR1 GTSNPN, CDR2 SVGIG (reference sequence). CDR3 residues: CAWSPGTGNYGYTF. The CDR3 DNA reads TGTGCCTGGAGTCCCGGGACGGGGAACTATGGCTACACCTTC.

The chain has TRBV7-9 and TRBJ1-5; 8 bases match TRBD1. Germline-derived CDR1 and CDR2 are SEHNR and FQNEAQ (reference sequence). This CDR3 region has 15 residues. The trim removed 6 bases at V and 0 bases at J, leaving 4 bases unmatched. The DNA of the CDR3 is TGTGCCAGCAGTACGGACAGGGCTAGCAATCAGCCCCAGCATTTT. Amino acids: CASSTDRASNQPQHF.

This clonotype has at least ten counts. The CDR3 reads CASSLVGTGYPNEQFF. For the CDR3, the DNA is TGCGCCAGCAGCTTGGTCGGGACAGGGTATCCCAATGAGCAGTTCTTC. This chain joins TRBV5-1 and TRBJ2-1, with 9 positions matching TRBD1. Germline CDR1 SGHRS, CDR2 YFSETQ. CDR3 length: 16 residues. The ends lost 0 bases at V and 6 bases at J; junction bases unmatched: 7.

The J gene is TRBJ1-4, the V gene TRBV9; D not resolved. The CDR3 sequence is 14 residues long. CDR1 is SGDLS and CDR2 is YYNGEE in the germline V gene. V was trimmed by 0 bases and J by 3 bases, leaving 6 bases between them. The CDR3 is CASSVGSANEKLFF. The DNA for the CDR3 is TGTGCCAGCAGCGTAGGGTCTGCTAATGAAAAACTGTTTTTT.

This clonotype has at least ten counts. The rearrangement uses TRBV28 and TRBJ2-7; 7 nucleotides match TRBD1. The germline V gene encodes CDR1 MDHEN and CDR2 SYDVKM. The V segment lost 6 bases and the J segment 0 bases; nucleotides outside the gene matches: 8. This CDR3 is 15 amino acids long. The CDR3 DNA is TGTGCCAGCAGCCCTCGGACAGGCCACTCCTACGAGCAGTACTTC. This translates into CASSPRTGHSYEQYF.

This clonotype came up many times. The chain recombines TRBV27 with TRBJ1-3; possibly TRBD1 for D (6 bases). CDR1 and CDR2 (germline): MNHEY, SMNVEV (reference sequence). This CDR3 comprises 15 residues. Deletions cut 0 bases from V and 4 bases from J, with 10 bases between. Written as DNA, the CDR3 is TGTGCCAGCAGTTTATCGGGGGCGGCGGGAAACACCATATATTTT. Its translation is CASSLSGAAGNTIYF.

This clonotype was detected many times. V is TRBV27 and J is TRBJ1-5, with no clear D. The length of the CDR3 is 13 residues. Germline-derived CDR1 and CDR2 are MNHEY and SMNVEV (reference sequence). The germline V and J ends were trimmed by 3 bases and 5 bases, with 8 bases remaining between them. The CDR3 loop reads CASSLFRHQPQHF. DNA for the CDR3: TGTGCCAGCAGTTTGTTTAGGCATCAGCCCCAGCATTTT.

There are many counts of this clonotype. The chain combines TRBV3-1 with TRBJ1-3; D gene uncertain. This CDR3 region has 16 residues. V was cut by 3 bases and J by 0 bases, with 12 bases left in between. CDR1 and CDR2 (germline): LGHDT, YNNKEL (reference sequence). CDR3 region: CASSQEVGSSGNTIYF. Here the CDR3 DNA reads TGTGCCAGCAGCCAGGAGGTGGGGAGCTCTGGAAACACCATATATTTT. Supplemented by reference TRBV3-1 and TRBJ1-3, the full variable domain reads DTAVSQTPKYLVTQMGNDKSIKCEQNLGHDTMYWYKQDSKKFLKIMFSYNNKELIINETVPNRFSPKSPDKAHLNLHINSLELGDSAVYFCASSQEVGSSGNTIYFGEGSWLTVV.

This clonotype was picked up a small number of times. The rearrangement links TRBV27 to TRBJ1-6; no definite D call. Germline V lookup: CDR1 MNHEY, CDR2 SMNVEV (reference sequence). This CDR3 is built from 13 residues. The germline V and J ends were trimmed by 6 bases and 10 bases, with 13 bases remaining between them. CDR3 nucleotides: TGTGCCAGCAGGGGTACCATCGGGTCACCCCTCCACTTT. It translates to CASRGTIGSPLHF.

This clonotype showed up many times. The chain recombines TRBV5-5 with TRBJ1-1, with TRBD1 matching 10 bases. The germline gives CDR1 SGHKS, CDR2 YYEKEE (reference sequence). The CDR3 contains 13 residues. With 7 bases clipped from V and 4 bases from J, the junction kept 4 bases outside the gene matches. The CDR3 spells CASLRDRGTEAFF. CDR3 sequence (DNA): TGTGCCAGCTTAAGGGACAGGGGCACTGAAGCTTTCTTT.

There are many counts of this clonotype. The J gene is TRBJ1-1, the V gene TRBV15, with D perhaps matching TRBD1 (6 bases). This CDR3 is built from 12 residues. V was pared by 3 bases and J by 8 bases, with 10 bases between. The germline CDR1 and CDR2 sequences are LNHNV and YYDKDF (reference sequence). As DNA, the CDR3 is TGTGCCACCAGCAGGGCCACAGGGGAAGCTTTCTTT. As protein: CATSRATGEAFF.

This clonotype was counted ten times or more. The chain links TRBV6-5 to TRBJ2-3; 9 bases are shared with TRBD2. The CDR3 extends over 16 amino acids. With V trimmed by 2 bases and J by 3 bases, 6 bases remained unmatched. The germline V gene has CDR1 MNHEY and CDR2 SVGAGI. The CDR3, as DNA: TGTGCCAGCAGTTACCATTCTAGCGGGGATACAGATACGCAGTATTTT. Translating gives CASSYHSSGDTDTQYF.

As for this clonotype: This sequence may be a read error, since a much larger clone differs from it by one base. The chain recombines TRBV7-9 with TRBJ1-1, with a possible D match to TRBD1 (6 bases). CDR1 is SEHNR, CDR2 FQNEAQ, per germline (reference sequence). This CDR3 comprises 14 residues. As DNA, the CDR3 is TGTGCCAGTTATCCCCCCTCGAGGGGGACTGAAGCTCTCTTT. As protein: CASYPPSRGTEALF.

The chain has TRBV5-1 and TRBJ1-4; D gene ambiguous. This CDR3 has 14 residues. V lost 2 bases and J lost 5, with 10 bases in between. Per germline, CDR1 SGHRS and CDR2 YFSETQ. The CDR3 is CASSLEPSNEKLFF. CDR3 DNA sequence: TGCGCCAGCAGCTTAGAGCCTTCGAATGAAAAACTGTTTTTT.

This clonotype was counted ten times or more. The chain employs TRBV12-3 or TRBV12-4 and TRBJ1-6; D is undetermined. The CDR3 spans 16 residues. With 4 bases removed from V and 3 bases from J, the gap between germline ends came to 13 bases. This chain's CDR3 is CASSYEKRFYNSPLHF. For the CDR3, the DNA is TGTGCCAGCAGTTACGAAAAGAGGTTCTATAATTCACCCCTCCACTTT.

This clonotype occurred many times. Written as DNA, the CDR3 is TGCAGTGCTAGTACAGGGGGGGGCAATCAGCCCCAGCATTTT. Protein: CSASTGGGNQPQHF. The J gene is TRBJ1-5, the V gene TRBV20-1; 8 positions match TRBD1. CDR3 size: 14 residues. Losses at the gene ends were 3 bases for V and 2 bases for J; bases not matched to a gene: 3. CDR1 is DFQATT and CDR2 is SNEGSKA in the germline V gene (reference sequence).

Many counts were recorded for this clonotype. The chain recombines TRBV5-1 with TRBJ1-4, with 7 nucleotides matching TRBD1. The CDR3 length is 15 residues. Germline CDR1 reads SGHRS; CDR2 reads YFSETQ. Trimming cost V 3 bases and J 5 bases; bases outside gene matches: 7. In DNA form, the CDR3 reads TGCGCCAGCAGCTCGGGGGGGACAGACAATGAAAAACTGTTTTTT. It codes for CASSSGGTDNEKLFF. Drawing the rest from reference TRBV5-1 and TRBJ1-4, the complete variable domain is KAGVTQTPRYLIKTRGQQVTLSCSPISGHRSVSWYQQTPGQGLQFLFEYFSETQRNKGNFPGRFSGRQFSNSRSEMNVSTLELGDSALYLCASSSGGTDNEKLFFGSGTQLSVL.